Listed below are T cell receptor beta chains from one sample, sequenced in a study of technical replicates of blood from several donors. Sequencing used immunoSEQ multiplex PCR; TCRdb keeps in-frame clones, though not all of them. The table has over 80,000 clones, approximately 96% seen once. Sequencing input: T cells isolated from PBMCs. Receptor source: a human donor in good health. CDR3s include the opening cysteine and the closing phenylalanine or tryptophan. The order of the fields is J gene, clone size, D gene, V gene, CDR3 DNA, CDR3 protein. D genes are given only for firm matches. The listing skips clone size in some rows; elsewhere it reads once, few, many or a size class.

J: TRBJ1-1
size: .
D: TRBD1
V: TRBV6-6
DNA: TGTGCCAGCACGTTGACAGGGACTAGTGAAGCTTTCTTT
CDR3: CASTLTGTSEAFF

J: TRBJ2-1
size: .
D: TRBD2
V: TRBV6-1
DNA: TGTGCCAGCACCTACCTGTGGGAGGGCCGTAATGAGCAGTTCTTC
CDR3: CASTYLWEGRNEQFF

J: TRBJ2-5
size: .
D: TRBD2
V: TRBV9
DNA: TGTGCCAGCAGCGTAAGCGGGAGACGCCTAGAGACCCAGTACTTC
CDR3: CASSVSGRRLETQYF

J: TRBJ2-3
size: .
D: .
V: TRBV6-5
DNA: TGTGCCAGCAGTTATGGTAGAACAGATACGCAGTATTTT
CDR3: CASSYGRTDTQYF

J: TRBJ1-2
size: .
D: .
V: TRBV6-6
DNA: TGTGCCAGCAGTCACACAGAGAACTATGGCTACACCTTC
CDR3: CASSHTENYGYTF

J: TRBJ1-1
size: .
D: .
V: TRBV28
DNA: TGTGCCAGCAGTTTAGAAAGGTGGGCGGGTGCTGAAGCTTTCTTT
CDR3: CASSLERWAGAEAFF

J: TRBJ2-5
size: .
D: .
V: TRBV4-1
DNA: TGCGCCAGCAGCCAACTCTCGGGGGAGACCCAGTACTTC
CDR3: CASSQLSGETQYF

J: TRBJ1-2
size: once
D: .
V: TRBV5-6
DNA: TGTGCCAGCAGCCCCGGGGTTCGTGGCTACACCTTC
CDR3: CASSPGVRGYTF

J: TRBJ1-2
size: .
D: .
V: TRBV4-3
DNA: TGCGCCAGCAGCCAAGCAACCCTTGGGGAGGGCTATGGCTACACCTTC
CDR3: CASSQATLGEGYGYTF

J: TRBJ1-2
size: .
D: .
V: TRBV30
DNA: TGTGCCTGGAGTGCCGGACTGATCTATGGCTACACCTTC
CDR3: CAWSAGLIYGYTF

J: TRBJ1-1
size: .
D: TRBD1
V: TRBV30
DNA: TGTGCCTGGAGCCTCCACGCGGGGACAGGGCGGACTGAAGCTTTCTTT
CDR3: CAWSLHAGTGRTEAFF

J: TRBJ2-1
size: once
D: .
V: TRBV10-2
DNA: TGCGCCAGCCAACTAGATCTGTACAATGAGCAGTTCTTC
CDR3: CASQLDLYNEQFF

J: TRBJ2-7
size: .
D: .
V: TRBV2
DNA: TGTGCCAGCAGGGTCCGGGGCTACGAGCAGTACTTC
CDR3: CASRVRGYEQYF

J: TRBJ1-2
size: .
D: .
V: TRBV7-9
DNA: TGTGCCAGCAGCTTAGCACAGGATTATGGCTACACCTTC
CDR3: CASSLAQDYGYTF

J: TRBJ2-1
size: .
D: TRBD2
V: TRBV7-9
DNA: TGTGCCAGCAGCTTAGCCCTAGCGGACATCTCCTACAATGAGCAGTTCTTC
CDR3: CASSLALADISYNEQFF

J: TRBJ2-7
size: .
D: TRBD1
V: TRBV14
DNA: TGTGCCAGCAGCCAACAAGGCGGGACAGGGATTTACGAGCAGTACTTC
CDR3: CASSQQGGTGIYEQYF

J: TRBJ1-1
size: .
D: .
V: TRBV10-3
DNA: TGTGCCATTGCCCCGGACAGGAACACTGAAGCTTTCTTT
CDR3: CAIAPDRNTEAFF

J: TRBJ2-7
size: .
D: TRBD2
V: TRBV6-6
DNA: TGTGCCAGCAGTTCCAGCGGGGGATTAGGGGAGCAGTACTTC
CDR3: CASSSSGGLGEQYF

J: TRBJ1-5
size: .
D: .
V: TRBV4-2
DNA: TGTGCCAGCAGCCTCTTAAGACAGGGCAATCAGCCCCAGCATTTT
CDR3: CASSLLRQGNQPQHF

J: TRBJ1-2
size: .
D: TRBD1
V: TRBV19
DNA: TGTGCCAGCGGCCGGGACAGGGGGCCCGGATATGGCTACACCTTC
CDR3: CASGRDRGPGYGYTF

J: TRBJ2-7
size: .
D: .
V: TRBV19
DNA: TGTGCCAGTAGTACCAGTGGCTACTATTCATCCTACGAGCAGTACTTC
CDR3: CASSTSGYYSSYEQYF

J: TRBJ2-1
size: .
D: TRBD2
V: TRBV7-2
DNA: TGTGCCAGCAGCTTACCCTTAGCGGGAAGCATCAATGAGCAGTTCTTC
CDR3: CASSLPLAGSINEQFF

J: TRBJ2-5
size: .
D: TRBD2
V: TRBV4-2
DNA: TGTGCCAGCAGCAATGGGGGCGGGAGCGGGAGGGCCTCAGAGACCCAGTACTTC
CDR3: CASSNGGGSGRASETQYF

J: TRBJ2-1
size: once
D: .
V: TRBV6-6
DNA: TGTGCCAGCGGCGGGATGGATGAGCAGTTCTTC
CDR3: CASGGMDEQFF

J: TRBJ2-1
size: .
D: TRBD2
V: TRBV28
DNA: TGTGCCAGCAGTGGCGGGAGGGCATCCTACAATGAGCAGTTCTTC
CDR3: CASSGGRASYNEQFF

J: TRBJ1-2
size: .
D: .
V: TRBV19
DNA: TGTGCCAGTAGTATGACAGACAGGTACTATGGCTACACCTTC
CDR3: CASSMTDRYYGYTF

J: TRBJ1-4
size: .
D: .
V: TRBV7-9
DNA: TGTGCCAGCAGCTTAGCGCCCCAGGGAACTAATGAAAAACTGTTTTTT
CDR3: CASSLAPQGTNEKLFF

J: TRBJ2-7
size: .
D: .
V: TRBV15
DNA: TGTGCCACCAGCAGGTCCGGGTTCTACGAGCAGTACTTC
CDR3: CATSRSGFYEQYF

J: TRBJ2-7
size: .
D: TRBD1
V: TRBV11-2
DNA: TGTGCCAGCAGCTCATATTACCAGACAGGGTCAGAGCAGTACTTC
CDR3: CASSSYYQTGSEQYF

J: TRBJ2-3
size: .
D: .
V: TRBV7-3
DNA: TGTGCCAGCAGCTACAACCCGGGAGATACGCAGTATTTT
CDR3: CASSYNPGDTQYF

J: TRBJ1-1
size: .
D: .
V: TRBV4-1
DNA: TGCGCCAGCAGCACCCGGGTAGACACTGAAGCTTTCTTT
CDR3: CASSTRVDTEAFF

J: TRBJ2-6
size: .
D: .
V: TRBV5-6
DNA: TGTGCCAGCAGCTTGGGGACAGAGCCCCACCTCTCTGGGGCCAACGTCCTGACTTTC
CDR3: CASSLGTEPHLSGANVLTF

J: TRBJ2-5
size: .
D: TRBD2
V: TRBV7-9
DNA: TGTGCCAGCAGCTTAATGGTAGCGGGAGCGTGGGAGACCCAGTACTTC
CDR3: CASSLMVAGAWETQYF

J: TRBJ1-2
size: .
D: TRBD1
V: TRBV7-8
DNA: TGTGCCAGCAGCTTAGGGGTGGACAGGTCATATGGCTACACCTTC
CDR3: CASSLGVDRSYGYTF

J: TRBJ1-1
size: .
D: .
V: TRBV9
DNA: TGTGCCAGCAGCTTCGGGGGGAACACTGAAGCTTTCTTT
CDR3: CASSFGGNTEAFF

J: TRBJ2-1
size: .
D: .
V: TRBV7-2
DNA: TGTGCCAGCAGCCTGACTAGATCCTACAATGAGCAGTTCTTC
CDR3: CASSLTRSYNEQFF

J: TRBJ1-2
size: .
D: .
V: TRBV9
DNA: TGTGCCAGCAGCGTAGAAGTTGGAGTCTCTGGCTACACCTTC
CDR3: CASSVEVGVSGYTF

J: TRBJ1-1
size: once
D: .
V: TRBV28
DNA: TGTGCCAGCAAGGGACACTCGAACACTGAAGCTTTCTTT
CDR3: CASKGHSNTEAFF

J: TRBJ2-6
size: .
D: TRBD2
V: TRBV10-3
DNA: TGTGCCATAGCGGGAGCTGGGGCCAACGTCCTGACTTTC
CDR3: CAIAGAGANVLTF

J: TRBJ1-1
size: .
D: TRBD1
V: TRBV5-1
DNA: TGCGCCAGCAGCTTACAGGGGGCCTACACTGAAGCTTTCTTT
CDR3: CASSLQGAYTEAFF

J: TRBJ1-1
size: .
D: .
V: TRBV5-4
DNA: TGTGCCAGCAGCTTCCGGGACACGAACACTGAAGCTTTCTTT
CDR3: CASSFRDTNTEAFF

J: TRBJ2-1
size: .
D: TRBD2
V: TRBV6-1
DNA: TGTGCCAGCAGTGACTGGCGGGAGATCAATGAGCAGTTCTTC
CDR3: CASSDWREINEQFF

J: TRBJ2-7
size: .
D: .
V: TRBV6-5
DNA: TGTGCCAGCAGTTACTGGTCTAGCACGCAAAGCGAGCAGTACTTC
CDR3: CASSYWSSTQSEQYF

J: TRBJ2-1
size: .
D: .
V: TRBV4-2
DNA: TGTGCCAGCAGCCAAGAATGGGCTCGTCCTGTGTACTACAATGAGCAGTTCTTC
CDR3: CASSQEWARPVYYNEQFF

J: TRBJ2-7
size: .
D: .
V: TRBV2
DNA: TGTGCCAGCAGTTACCGGGACTCGAGCTCCTACGAGCAGTACTTC
CDR3: CASSYRDSSSYEQYF

J: TRBJ1-1
size: .
D: TRBD1
V: TRBV11-2
DNA: TGTGCCAGCAGCCTTAGCTACAGGGGGTCCACTGAAGCTTTCTTT
CDR3: CASSLSYRGSTEAFF

J: TRBJ1-2
size: .
D: TRBD1
V: TRBV6-6
DNA: TGTGCCAGCAGTTACTCAACAGGGGAGAACTATGGCTACACCTTC
CDR3: CASSYSTGENYGYTF

J: TRBJ2-7
size: .
D: TRBD2
V: TRBV4-3
DNA: TGCGCCAGCAGCCAAGTCCCGGTGACTAGCGGACTACTCTGGGAGCAGTACTTC
CDR3: CASSQVPVTSGLLWEQYF

J: TRBJ1-5
size: .
D: .
V: TRBV30
DNA: TGTGCCTGGACCCAAAGACAGGATCAGCCCCAGCATTTT
CDR3: CAWTQRQDQPQHF

J: TRBJ1-5
size: once
D: .
V: TRBV7-9
DNA: TGTGCCAGCAGCCGGGGGTGGGATAGCAATCAGCCCCAGCATTTT
CDR3: CASSRGWDSNQPQHF

J: TRBJ2-1
size: .
D: TRBD2
V: TRBV10-3
DNA: TGTGCCATCAGCGACGGGAGGGAATACAATGAGCAGTTCTTC
CDR3: CAISDGREYNEQFF

J: TRBJ1-5
size: .
D: .
V: TRBV28
DNA: TGTGCCAGCAGTGCCGGACACAACCGAGATCAGCCCCAGCATTTT
CDR3: CASSAGHNRDQPQHF

J: TRBJ2-3
size: .
D: .
V: TRBV5-6
DNA: TGTGCCAGCAGCCGACAAGCAAGCACAGATACGCAGTATTTT
CDR3: CASSRQASTDTQYF

J: TRBJ1-2
size: .
D: .
V: TRBV9
DNA: TGTGCCAGCAGCGTATTACAGGGTAGTGATGGCTACACCTTC
CDR3: CASSVLQGSDGYTF

J: TRBJ1-4
size: once
D: .
V: TRBV7-2
DNA: TGTGCCAGCAGCTTAGTGGGGGGGGTAACTAATGAAAAACTGTTTTTT
CDR3: CASSLVGGVTNEKLFF

J: TRBJ2-5
size: .
D: TRBD1
V: TRBV11-2
DNA: TGTGCCAGCAGCTCGGGACAGGGGGTCCGGCGACAAGAGACCCAGTACTTC
CDR3: CASSSGQGVRRQETQYF

J: TRBJ2-1
size: .
D: TRBD2
V: TRBV28
DNA: TGTGCCAGCAGCTCCACGGGACTAGCGGGAGGGAGGTCCTACAATGAGCAGTTCTTC
CDR3: CASSSTGLAGGRSYNEQFF

J: TRBJ2-7
size: .
D: .
V: TRBV6-8
DNA: TGTGCCAGCATGAGGGTGCCCTACGAGCAGTACTTC
CDR3: CASMRVPYEQYF

J: TRBJ1-3
size: .
D: .
V: TRBV5-1
DNA: TGCGCCAGCAGCGTGGCCTTAGAGGCAAACACCATATATTTT
CDR3: CASSVALEANTIYF

J: TRBJ2-7
size: .
D: .
V: TRBV2
DNA: TGTGCCAGCAGTGAGGGGGCACTAGTCGGGGAGCAGTACTTC
CDR3: CASSEGALVGEQYF